The present T cell receptor beta chain was sequenced within a study of blood T cells in healthy people across ages. General study results and limits: With donor CMV status unknown, expanded clonotype changes were possibly confounded. More naive CD4+ cells and higher diversity were found in long-lived than in aged donors.

Using a J-beta primer mix together with a sample-barcoded 5' primer, a second PCR was run for about 6 to 12 cycles. TCRdb analysed the 5' RACE reads with MiXCR anew, one entry per CDR3 protein. Seen here are 730,000 or so distinct CDR3 sequences, approximately 43% observed once, and the top ten hold roughly 19%. With regard to this clonotype: Antigen specificity is unknown.

The CDR3 runs to 15 residues. V shed 4 bases and J shed 13 bases, with 23 bases lying between them. Germline assignment: CDR1 SGHDN and CDR2 FVKESK. This TCR was recovered from a woman between 55 and 75 years old in good health. The specimen was blood. The chain recombines TRBV14 with TRBJ2-4, with D unclear. For the CDR3, the DNA is TGTGCCAGCAGCCTTTTTTCAGGTTCCTACAATGAGCAGTACTTC. Encoded protein: CASSLFSGSYNEQYF.